The sequence of this T cell receptor beta chain was determined in a study of post-analysis software for immune sequencing data. Study overall: As for disease course, relapsing-remitting, secondary progressive and progressive-relapsing multiple sclerosis were all included. The study, taken as a whole, reports: Normalized Chao1 diversity in multiple sclerosis patients fell significantly below that of controls. With F measure, samples from one preparation batch clustered together strongly. A few TRBV segments appeared more often in patients than in controls, and TRBV5-6, TRBV5-1 and TRBV20-1 were among these.

Tagging with unique molecular identifiers was a feature of the TCR beta cDNA libraries. MiXCR, applied by TCRdb to the PCR reads, yields one record per CDR3 protein. The sample yields roughly 800,000 distinct CDR3 sequences, around 53% seen once. The CDR3 contains 14 residues. The germline V and J ends were trimmed by 0 bases and 7 bases, with 10 bases remaining between them. CDR1 LGHNA and CDR2 YNFKEQ come from the germline V gene. Remarks on this clonotype: The antigen is unknown.

The sample consisted of blood. The chain employs TRBV4-2 and TRBJ2-1; D is perhaps TRBD2 (6 bases). This TCR was sampled from a girl aged 5-17 years with multiple sclerosis. The DNA of the CDR3 is TGTGCCAGCAGCCAAGAACTAGCAGGAAATGAGCAGTTCTTC. It is translated as CASSQELAGNEQFF.